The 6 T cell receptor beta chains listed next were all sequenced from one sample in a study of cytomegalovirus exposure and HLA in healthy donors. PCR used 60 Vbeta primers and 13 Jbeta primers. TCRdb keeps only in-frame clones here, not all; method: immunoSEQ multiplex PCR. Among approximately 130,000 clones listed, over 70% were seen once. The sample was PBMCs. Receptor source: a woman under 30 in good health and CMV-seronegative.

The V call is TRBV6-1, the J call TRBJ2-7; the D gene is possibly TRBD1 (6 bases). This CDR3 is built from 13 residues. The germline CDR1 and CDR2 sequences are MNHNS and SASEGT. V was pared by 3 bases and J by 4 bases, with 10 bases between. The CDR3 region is CASSEAGVYEQYF. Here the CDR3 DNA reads TGTGCCAGCAGTGAGGCAGGGGTGTACGAGCAGTACTTC.

CDR3 DNA: TGTGCCAGCAGGGCAGGGGGAGGAGGCACAGATACGCAGTATTTT. This gives the protein CASRAGGGGTDTQYF. The genes are TRBV2 and TRBJ2-3; the D gene is possibly TRBD1 (7 bases). Deletions cut 6 bases from V and 1 base from J, with 14 bases between. From germline, CDR1 is SNHLY and CDR2 FYNNEI. The CDR3 totals 15 residues.

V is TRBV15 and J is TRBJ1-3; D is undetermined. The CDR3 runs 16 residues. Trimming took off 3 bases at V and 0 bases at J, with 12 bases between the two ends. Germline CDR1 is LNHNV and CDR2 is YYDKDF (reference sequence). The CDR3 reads CATSRKEGSSGNTIYF. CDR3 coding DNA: TGTGCCACCAGCAGGAAGGAGGGAAGCTCTGGAAACACCATATATTTT.

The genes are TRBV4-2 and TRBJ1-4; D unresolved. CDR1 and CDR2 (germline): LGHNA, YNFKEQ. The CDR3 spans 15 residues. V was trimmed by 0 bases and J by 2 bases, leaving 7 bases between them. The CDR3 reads CASSQDLVTNEKLFF. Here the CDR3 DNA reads TGTGCCAGCAGCCAAGATCTAGTGACTAATGAAAAACTGTTTTTT.

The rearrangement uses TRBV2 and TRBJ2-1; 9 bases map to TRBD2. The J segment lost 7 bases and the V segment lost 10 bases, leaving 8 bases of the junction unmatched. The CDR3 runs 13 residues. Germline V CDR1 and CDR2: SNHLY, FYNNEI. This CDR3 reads CAMGASGMNEQFF. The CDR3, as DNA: TGTGCCATGGGGGCTAGCGGGATGAATGAGCAGTTCTTC.

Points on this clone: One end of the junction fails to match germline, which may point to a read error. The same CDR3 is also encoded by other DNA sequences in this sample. The CDR3 DNA reads TGTGCCAGCATGCTGGACAGGGGGCAAGGCTACACCTTT. This sequence encodes CASMLDRGQGYTF. J is TRBJ1-2 and V is TRBV5-4, with 11 nucleotides matching TRBD1. This CDR3 spans 13 amino acids. Germline values: CDR1 SGHNT, CDR2 YYREEE (reference sequence). Using reference TRBV5-4 and TRBJ1-2 for the parts outside the CDR3, the full variable domain is ETGVTQSPTHLIKTRGQQVTLRCSSQSGHNTVSWYQQALGQGPQFIFQYYREEENGRGNFPPRFSGLQFPNYSSELNVNALELDDSALYLCASMLDRGQGYTFGSGTRLTVV.